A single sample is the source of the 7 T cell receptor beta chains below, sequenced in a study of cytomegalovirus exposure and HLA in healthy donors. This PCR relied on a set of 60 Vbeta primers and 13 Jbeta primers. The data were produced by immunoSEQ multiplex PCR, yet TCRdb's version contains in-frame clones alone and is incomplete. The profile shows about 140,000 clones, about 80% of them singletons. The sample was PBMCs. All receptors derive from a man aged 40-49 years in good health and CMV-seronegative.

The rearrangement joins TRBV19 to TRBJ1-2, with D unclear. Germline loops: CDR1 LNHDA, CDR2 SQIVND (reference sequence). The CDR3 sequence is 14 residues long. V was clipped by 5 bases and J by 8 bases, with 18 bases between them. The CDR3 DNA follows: TGTGCCAGTAGTTCCCAGACCCTAGAGTGGGGCTACACCTTC. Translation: CASSSQTLEWGYTF. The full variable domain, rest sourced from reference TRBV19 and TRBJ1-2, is DGGITQSPKYLFRKEGQNVTLSCEQNLNHDAMYWYRQDPGQGLRLIYYSQIVNDFQKGDIAEGYSVSREKKESFPLTVTSAQKNPTAFYLCASSSQTLEWGYTFGSGTRLTVV.

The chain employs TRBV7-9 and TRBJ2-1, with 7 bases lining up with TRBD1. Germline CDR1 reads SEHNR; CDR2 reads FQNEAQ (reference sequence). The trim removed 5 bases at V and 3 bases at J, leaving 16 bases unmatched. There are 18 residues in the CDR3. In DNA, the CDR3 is TGTGCCAGCAGCGGAAGAGGGGGCGGAAGGGATCACTACAATGAGCAGTTCTTC. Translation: CASSGRGGGRDHYNEQFF.

The CDR3 nucleotides are TGTGCTAGTGGTTCCGCAACTAGCGGGGGCACAGATACGCAGTATTTT. Protein: CASGSATSGGTDTQYF. The chain uses TRBV12-5 and TRBJ2-3, with 10 positions matching TRBD2. V lost 4 bases to trimming and J lost 1 base; unmatched junction nucleotides: 5. There are 16 residues in the CDR3. Germline V gene data show CDR1 as LGHNT and CDR2 as FRNRAP.

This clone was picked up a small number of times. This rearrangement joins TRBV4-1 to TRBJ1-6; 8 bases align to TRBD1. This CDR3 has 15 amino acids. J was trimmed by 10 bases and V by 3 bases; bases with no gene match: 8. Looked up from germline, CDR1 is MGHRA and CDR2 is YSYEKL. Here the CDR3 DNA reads TGCGCCAGCAGCCAGGACAGGGTTGAGGGCTCACCCCTCCACTTT. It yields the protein CASSQDRVEGSPLHF.

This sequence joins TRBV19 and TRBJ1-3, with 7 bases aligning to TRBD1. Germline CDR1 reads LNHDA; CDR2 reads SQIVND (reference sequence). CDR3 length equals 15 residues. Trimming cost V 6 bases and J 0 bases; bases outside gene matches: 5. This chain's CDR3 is CASRADRSSGNTIYF. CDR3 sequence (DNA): TGTGCCAGTAGGGCGGACAGGAGCTCTGGAAACACCATATATTTT.

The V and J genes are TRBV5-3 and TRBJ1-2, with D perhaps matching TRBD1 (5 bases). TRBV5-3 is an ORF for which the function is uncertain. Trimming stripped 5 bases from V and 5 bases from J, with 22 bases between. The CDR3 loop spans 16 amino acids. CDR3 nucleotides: TGTGCCAGAAGTCGGGACTTTTCGGCTCGGACTTATGGCTACACCTTC. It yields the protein CARSRDFSARTYGYTF.

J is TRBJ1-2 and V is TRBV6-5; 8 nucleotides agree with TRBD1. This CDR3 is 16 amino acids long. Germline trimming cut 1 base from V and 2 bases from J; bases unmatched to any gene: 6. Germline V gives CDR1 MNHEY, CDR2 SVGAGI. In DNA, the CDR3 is TGTGCCAGCAGTTACTTCGGACAGGGTATAAACTATGGCTACACCTTC. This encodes CASSYFGQGINYGYTF.